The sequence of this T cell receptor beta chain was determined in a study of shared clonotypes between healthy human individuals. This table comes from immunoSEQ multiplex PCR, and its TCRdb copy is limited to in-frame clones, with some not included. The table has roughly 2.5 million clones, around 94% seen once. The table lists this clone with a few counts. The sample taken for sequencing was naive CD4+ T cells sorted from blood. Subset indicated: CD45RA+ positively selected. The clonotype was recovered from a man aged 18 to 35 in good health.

CDR3 protein: CSVDGQGRNTEAFF. As DNA, the CDR3 is TGCAGCGTGGACGGACAGGGGAGGAACACTGAAGCTTTCTTT. This sequence joins TRBV29-1 and TRBJ1-1; 9 bases fit TRBD1. V was pared by 6 bases and J by 1 base, with 6 bases of the junction left unmatched. The CDR3 is 14 amino acids. Germline CDR1 is SQVTM and CDR2 is ANQGSEA.